This TCR beta chain was sequenced for a study of shared clonotypes between healthy human individuals. Study findings and constraints: What rarefaction showed was incomplete sorted-subset sequencing despite large depth. Naive CD4 clonotypes were shared across several donors at about 5.3%.

Each sorted subset replicate got 200 ng genomic DNA, tens of thousands of genomes. Profiling relied on immunoSEQ multiplex PCR, and the TCRdb table lists in-frame clones only, not all of them. Of 500,000 to 700,000 clones in the sample, 85% to 95% were seen once. This clone has only a few counts. Its antigen is unknown. Naive CD8 isolation took CD45RO-negative cells positively selected for CCR7 and excluded terminally differentiated effector memory CD45RA+ cells. The CDR3 loop spans 12 amino acids. Germline V gene sequence: CDR1 MNHEY, CDR2 SVGAGI. Trimming removed 5 bases from V and 7 bases from J, with 11 bases in between.

The clonotype comes from a woman younger than 45 in good health. V is TRBV6-5 and J is TRBJ1-2; D unresolved. Source material: naive CD8+ T cells sorted from blood. CDR3 sequence: CASSPAGRGYTF. Written as DNA, the CDR3 is TGTGCCAGCAGTCCCGCGGGTCGTGGCTACACCTTC.